One sample yielded the 31 T cell receptor beta chains listed below, sequenced in a study of identical twins. Via MiXCR, TCRdb re-called the 5' RACE reads, giving one row per CDR3 protein. The sample yields more than 200,000 distinct CDR3 sequences, over 11% seen once. The sample comprised memory (CD45RO+) T cells sorted from blood. These receptors were collected from a woman aged 18-29 years in good health.

Comments on this clonotype: A much larger clonotype is one base distant, so this may be a read error. V gene TRBV7-8 combines with J gene TRBJ2-5; 12 bases match TRBD2. The germline gives CDR1 SGHVS, CDR2 FQNEAQ. This CDR3 has 18 amino acids. CDR3 nucleotides: TGTGCCAGCAGCTTACCGTTCCTAGCGGGAGGGATCCAAGAGACCCAGCACTTC. Its translation: CASSLPFLAGGIQETQHF. The whole variable domain, filled in from reference TRBV7-8 and TRBJ2-5, reads GAGVSQSPRYKVAKRGQDVALRCDPISGHVSLFWYQQALGQGPEFLTYFQNEAQLDKSGLPSDRFFAERPEGSVSTLKIQRTQQEDSAVYLCASSLPFLAGGIQETQHFGPGTRLLVL.

This clonotype has just a few counts. V is TRBV6-1 and J is TRBJ1-4; D is undetermined. Germline CDR1 MNHNS, CDR2 SASEGT. Trimming took off 8 bases at V and 8 bases at J, with 21 bases between the two ends. The CDR3 contains 15 residues. The chain's CDR3 is CASSSTRGIQEKLFF. CDR3 in DNA: TGTGCCAGCTCCTCGACGAGAGGAATACAGGAAAAACTGTTTTTT.

This clonotype was observed a few times. The chain uses TRBV11-2 and TRBJ2-7, with D unclear. Between the trimmed V and J ends, which lost 5 bases and 7 bases, there was a span of 9 bases. Per germline, CDR1 SGHAT and CDR2 FQNNGV. CDR3 length: 11 amino acids. The chain's CDR3 is CASSTIGEQYF. DNA of the CDR3: TGTGCCAGCAGCACCATAGGGGAGCAGTACTTC.

The chain couples TRBV7-2 to TRBJ2-5, with D unresolved. CDR1 is SGHTA, CDR2 FQGNSA, per germline. The CDR3 extends over 13 amino acids. Trimming left V 4 bases short and J 2 bases short, with 8 bases between. The CDR3: CASSSRTQETQYF. The CDR3 nucleotides read TGTGCCAGCAGCTCCCGAACACAAGAGACCCAGTACTTC. The variable domain in full, with the rest retrieved from reference TRBV7-2 and TRBJ2-5, is GAGVSQSPSNKVTEKGKDVELRCDPISGHTALYWYRQSLGQGLEFLIYFQGNSAPDKSGLPSDRFSAERTGGSVSTLTIQRTQQEDSAVYLCASSSRTQETQYFGPGTRLLVL.

This clonotype was recorded a few times. The V call is TRBV7-8, the J call TRBJ2-2; D gene unclear. V dropped 5 bases and J dropped 9 bases, with 13 bases sitting between them. Looked up from germline, CDR1 is SGHVS and CDR2 is FQNEAQ. The CDR3 is 13 residues long. The CDR3 DNA reads TGTGCCAGCAGCCCGCCGGCGTTCAGGGAGCTGTTTTTT. It codes for CASSPPAFRELFF. Looking up the rest from reference TRBV7-8 and TRBJ2-2 gives the full variable domain: GAGVSQSPRYKVAKRGQDVALRCDPISGHVSLFWYQQALGQGPEFLTYFQNEAQLDKSGLPSDRFFAERPEGSVSTLKIQRTQQEDSAVYLCASSPPAFRELFFGEGSRLTVL.

This clonotype was picked up many times. The V and J genes are TRBV5-1 and TRBJ2-3; TRBD2 is a possible D gene (5 bases). CDR3 length equals 14 residues. Germline CDR1 is SGHRS and CDR2 is YFSETQ. V lost 3 bases and J lost 4, with 12 bases in between. CDR3 sequence reads: CASSSTREADTQYF. In nucleotides, the CDR3 is TGCGCCAGCAGCTCCACCCGGGAAGCAGATACGCAGTATTTT.

The V and J genes are TRBV7-2 and TRBJ2-4; D uncertain. V was clipped by 4 bases and J by 8 bases, with 9 bases between them. CDR1 is SGHTA and CDR2 is FQGNSA in the germline V gene. The CDR3 contains 12 residues. The CDR3 nucleotides read TGTGCCAGCAGCTCATTCTCAGACATTCAGTACTTC. Its protein is CASSSFSDIQYF.

In the case of this clonotype: This may be a read error: a much more frequent sequence differs by one nucleotide. CDR3 in DNA: TGTGCCACGAGACAGGGGGGCACCGGGGAGCTGTTTTTT. Translation: CATRQGGTGELFF. V usage is TRBV24-1 and J usage is TRBJ2-2, with 9 nucleotides matching TRBD1. Trimming took 10 bases from V and 4 from J; bases not matched to a gene: 3. This CDR3 region has 13 residues. CDR1 is KGHDR, CDR2 SFDVKD, per germline.

This clonotype came up a few times. The rearrangement uses TRBV10-1 and TRBJ2-3; 8 bases fit TRBD2. The CDR3 totals 13 residues. Germline CDR1 WNHNN, CDR2 SYGVQD (reference sequence). J was trimmed by 3 bases and V by 8 bases; bases with no gene match: 4. The CDR3 DNA follows: TGCGCCAGCGGTGTAGCGGGAACAGATACGCAGTATTTT. Translated: CASGVAGTDTQYF.

The chain links TRBV20-1 to TRBJ2-3; the match to TRBD2 covers 13 bases. J gave up 3 bases and V 6 bases, and 12 bases lay outside the gene matches. From germline, CDR1 is DFQATT and CDR2 SNEGSKA (reference sequence). The CDR3 runs to 17 residues. The CDR3 region is CSAPLAGGRKWTDTQYF. In nucleotides, the CDR3 is TGCAGTGCCCCACTAGCGGGGGGGCGAAAGTGGACAGATACGCAGTATTTT.

The chain employs TRBV20-1 and TRBJ2-4; tentative D call: TRBD1 (5 bases). In germline, CDR1 is DFQATT, CDR2 SNEGSKA (reference sequence). This CDR3 contains 15 residues. Trimming removed 6 bases at V and 0 bases at J, with 15 bases between. The CDR3 region has the DNA TGCAGTGCCGTCCCCGGACAAGGAGCCAAAAACATTCAGTACTTC. Translation: CSAVPGQGAKNIQYF.

This clonotype has ten or more counts. The CDR3 loop reads CASSLQSLLDSPLHF. CDR3 DNA sequence: TGTGCCAGCAGTCTACAAAGCCTTTTGGATTCACCCCTCCACTTT. The chain is built from TRBV25-1 and TRBJ1-6; D is unclear. Between the trimmed V and J ends, which lost 5 bases and 8 bases, there was a span of 16 bases. The CDR3 sequence is 15 residues long. CDR1 is MGHDK and CDR2 is SYGVNS in the germline V gene.

This clonotype was recorded many times. J is TRBJ2-3 and V is TRBV11-3, with unresolved D. V was clipped by 4 bases and J by 6 bases, with 26 bases between them. The CDR3 covers 18 residues. Germline assignment: CDR1 SGHNT and CDR2 YENEEA. Written as DNA, the CDR3 is TGTGCCAGCAGCTCCCTTTACCCGGATCCCCTATACCCGGATACGCAGTATTTT. Translating gives CASSSLYPDPLYPDTQYF.

The chain uses TRBV7-3 and TRBJ2-5, with a weak D call TRBD2 (7 bases). Trimming took off 5 bases at V and 4 bases at J, with 17 bases between the two ends. The germline gives CDR1 SGHTA, CDR2 FQGTGA. CDR3 length: 15 residues. CDR3 in amino acids: CASSDRGALGETQYF. DNA of the CDR3: TGTGCCAGCAGCGACCGGGGGGCCCTGGGAGAGACCCAGTACTTC.

This chain joins TRBV6-5 and TRBJ2-3, with 10 bases matching TRBD2. The CDR3 runs to 13 residues. Trimming at V came to 8 bases and at J to 6 bases, leaving 5 bases not matched to a gene. Germline CDR1 and CDR2: MNHEY and SVGAGI. CDR3 sequence (DNA): TGTGCCAGCGAAGTTAGCGGGGGGGATACGCAGTATTTT. Its translation: CASEVSGGDTQYF.

The chain joins TRBV6-1 to TRBJ1-6; D is unclear. Germline CDR1 and CDR2: MNHNS and SASEGT. The CDR3 loop spans 14 amino acids. Trimming took off 2 bases at V and 7 bases at J, with 9 bases between the two ends. The CDR3 here is CASSEIDSNSPLHF. CDR3 nucleotide sequence: TGTGCCAGCAGTGAAATAGACTCAAATTCACCCCTCCACTTT.

The chain joins TRBV19 to TRBJ1-2, with D hard to call. CDR1 and CDR2 (germline): LNHDA, SQIVND (reference sequence). The CDR3 covers 14 residues. V was clipped by 6 bases and J by 1 base, with 12 bases between them. The CDR3 DNA is TGTGCCAGTAGACGCGGAGAGGGTAACTATGGCTACACCTTC. Encoded protein: CASRRGEGNYGYTF.

The chain has TRBV20-1 and TRBJ2-1, with unresolved D. The CDR3 totals 13 residues. Trimming shortened V by 1 base and J by 5 bases, and 9 bases separated the two germline ends. CDR1 and CDR2 from the germline V gene are DFQATT and SNEGSKA (reference sequence). CDR3: CSARGGWNNEQFF. The CDR3 DNA reads as TGCAGTGCTAGAGGTGGCTGGAACAATGAGCAGTTCTTC.

The table lists this clonotype with a few counts. The rearrangement links TRBV7-9 to TRBJ1-1, with 8 bases matching TRBD1. The germline gives CDR1 SEHNR, CDR2 FQNEAQ (reference sequence). The trim removed 7 bases at V and 2 bases at J, leaving 9 bases unmatched. The CDR3 runs to 15 residues. The CDR3 coding sequence is TGTGCCAGCACCAGGGGGCGGGACACAAACACTGAAGCTTTCTTT. Translation gives CASTRGRDTNTEAFF.

In this sample, this clonotype turned up a few times. The chain uses TRBV4-3 and TRBJ1-4; D is ambiguous. The germline V gene has CDR1 LGHNA and CDR2 YSLEER. Trimming removed 4 bases from V and 7 bases from J, with 10 bases in between. This CDR3 comprises 13 residues. This chain's CDR3 is CASSRQAGEKLFF. In DNA, the CDR3 is TGCGCCAGCAGCCGGCAGGCGGGTGAAAAACTGTTTTTT.

This clonotype was found a few times. The CDR3, as DNA: TGCAGTGCTAGAGGCCTGGCTGGGACTTCCTCGGGGGACGACTACGAGCAGTACTTC. It specifies CSARGLAGTSSGDDYEQYF. The rearrangement uses TRBV20-1 and TRBJ2-7, with a tentative D call TRBD2 (6 bases). With 1 base removed from V and 3 bases from J, the gap between germline ends came to 28 bases. The CDR3 runs to 19 residues. Looked up from germline, CDR1 is DFQATT and CDR2 is SNEGSKA (reference sequence).

This clonotype was counted between two and nine times. This sequence joins TRBV5-5 and TRBJ1-1; no reliable D call. This CDR3 is built from 15 residues. Germline CDR1 and CDR2: SGHKS and YYEKEE (reference sequence). V gave up 1 base and J gave up 1 base, with 11 bases separating them. Here the CDR3 reads CASSLRLLSNTEAFF. CDR3 nucleotides: TGTGCCAGCAGCTTGAGGCTGCTTTCGAACACTGAAGCTTTCTTT.

This clonotype was recorded a few times. V usage is TRBV18 and J usage is TRBJ2-7; TRBD2 aligns across 8 bases. The germline V gene encodes CDR1 KGHSH and CDR2 LQKENI. V shed 2 bases, J shed 5 bases, and the junction held 11 bases outside the gene matches. The CDR3 runs to 16 residues. CDR3 region: CASSPSTGRDTHEQYF. CDR3 sequence (DNA): TGTGCCAGCTCACCATCAACCGGGAGGGACACACACGAGCAGTACTTC.

This clonotype was counted a few times. This rearrangement joins TRBV6-5 to TRBJ2-1; D is undetermined. The length of the CDR3 is 17 residues. V lost 0 bases to trimming and J lost 8 bases, with 20 bases between them. Germline CDR1 reads MNHEY; CDR2 reads SVGAGI. CDR3 in DNA: TGTGCCAGCAGTTACTCATTCCCAGGTTTACTACGCCATGAGCAGTTCTTC. Its protein product is CASSYSFPGLLRHEQFF.

This chain links TRBV5-1 with TRBJ2-7, with 12 bases matching TRBD2. The DNA end is more similar to TRBJ2-1, so the J call may be wrong. Germline V gives CDR1 SGHRS, CDR2 YFSETQ. This CDR3 has 16 amino acids. CDR3 sequence reads: CASSPPTSGGSYEQFF. The DNA for the CDR3 is TGCGCCAGCAGCCCACCGACTAGCGGGGGATCCTACGAGCAGTTCTTC.

This chain uses TRBV11-2 with TRBJ2-3, with 7 bases matching TRBD2. V dropped 4 bases and J dropped 3; count of bases not matched to a gene: 16. Germline V gene sequence: CDR1 SGHAT, CDR2 FQNNGV. There are 18 residues in the CDR3. In DNA, the CDR3 is TGTGCCAGCAGCTCAGTCTTTAGGGGAGGGCTCGGGACAGATACGCAGTATTTT. This translates into CASSSVFRGGLGTDTQYF.

This sequence joins TRBV4-3 and TRBJ2-2; D ambiguous. From germline, CDR1 is LGHNA and CDR2 YSLEER. The V and J ends lost 2 bases and 4 bases respectively, with 17 bases between them. The CDR3 contains 17 residues. CDR3 nucleotide sequence: TGCGCCAGCAGCCAATCTCTGGTCCAGGTCAGCACCGGGGAGCTGTTTTTT. Its translation: CASSQSLVQVSTGELFF.

This clonotype occurred a few times. V and J are TRBV5-1 and TRBJ2-2, with D maybe TRBD1 (6 bases). With 2 bases removed from V and 5 bases from J, the gap between germline ends came to 16 bases. This CDR3 has 16 amino acids. Germline V CDR1 and CDR2: SGHRS, YFSETQ. DNA for the CDR3: TGCGCCAGCAGCTTAGAGTCCTACAGGGAAACCGGGGAGCTGTTTTTT. This codes for CASSLESYRETGELFF.

This clonotype turned up a few times. CDR3 in amino acids: CSLQGALGEQFF. As DNA, the CDR3 is TGCAGCTTACAGGGGGCACTGGGTGAGCAGTTCTTC. The chain employs TRBV29-1 and TRBJ2-1, with TRBD1 identical over 9 bases. Germline V gene lookup returns CDR1 SQVTM and CDR2 ANQGSEA. This CDR3 is built from 12 residues. The ends lost 8 bases at V and 9 bases at J; junction bases unmatched: 8.

The V gene is TRBV5-1, the J gene TRBJ1-1, with unresolved D. Germline V lookup: CDR1 SGHRS, CDR2 YFSETQ. V shed 1 base and J shed 3 bases, with 13 bases lying between them. The CDR3 has 15 amino acids. The chain's CDR3 is CASSLFRPGDTEAFF. CDR3 nucleotides: TGCGCCAGCAGCTTGTTCCGGCCCGGGGACACTGAAGCTTTCTTT.

The J gene is TRBJ2-1, the V gene TRBV4-3; D gene ambiguous. The CDR3 loop spans 16 amino acids. Germline-derived CDR1 and CDR2 are LGHNA and YSLEER. Trimming stripped 2 bases from V and 0 bases from J, with 11 bases between. CDR3 DNA sequence: TGCGCCAGCAGCCAACGACTTCCGAGCTCCTACAATGAGCAGTTCTTC. Translated, it gives CASSQRLPSSYNEQFF.